Below, 14 T cell receptor beta chains from the same sample are listed, as sequenced in a study of cytotoxic CD8 clonotypes in ibrutinib-treated CLL. Sequencing was performed with immunoSEQ multiplex PCR; in TCRdb, only in-frame clones are kept and a portion is missing. The data contain roughly 150,000 clones, 84% of them seen just once; the ten biggest clones take up about 5%. This sample comprised PBMCs, obtained after 24 months of ibrutinib treatment. These receptors originate from a human donor with chronic lymphocytic leukemia.

The chain has TRBV1 and TRBJ2-3; the D call in the table, TRBD2, was not verified against the DNA. TRBV1 is annotated as a pseudogene. CDR3 size: 15 residues. CDR3 DNA: TGCACCAGCAGCCTAAGGGGGGGCGACACAGATACGCAGTATTTT. Amino acids: CTSSLRGGDTDTQYF.

CDR3: CASSLRRDRVNSPLHF. CDR3 coding DNA: TGTGCCAGCAGCTTAAGACGGGACAGAGTTAATTCACCCCTCCACTTT. The chain is built from TRBV11-2 and TRBJ1-6, with TRBD1 matching over 7 bases. CDR3 length: 16 residues. Trimming took 2 bases from V and 6 from J; bases not matched to a gene: 7. The germline gives CDR1 SGHAT, CDR2 FQNNGV.

The chain links TRBV28 to TRBJ2-3; the D is unclear. This CDR3 comprises 14 residues. From germline, CDR1 is MDHEN and CDR2 SYDVKM. Trimming shortened V by 1 base and J by 5 bases, and 10 bases separated the two germline ends. This chain's CDR3 is CASSLYLFGDTQYF. The CDR3 nucleotides are TGTGCCAGCAGTTTATACTTATTCGGAGATACGCAGTATTTT. The full variable domain, completed using reference TRBV28 and TRBJ2-3, is DVKVTQSSRYLVKRTGEKVFLECVQDMDHENMFWYRQDPGLGLRLIYFSYDVKMKEKGDIPEGYSVSREKKERFSLILESASTNQTSMYLCASSLYLFGDTQYFGPGTRLTVL.

The rearrangement links TRBV5-5 to TRBJ2-1, with 12 bases lining up with TRBD2. This CDR3 comprises 16 residues. Unmatched junction bases numbered 5, after V lost 1 base and J lost 6 bases. Germline V gives CDR1 SGHKS, CDR2 YYEKEE (reference sequence). The CDR3 nucleotides read TGTGCCAGCAGCTTGTATGGGACTAGCGGGTTCAATGAGCAGTTCTTC. Its translation is CASSLYGTSGFNEQFF.

The chain employs TRBV7-6 and TRBJ2-3, with 12 bases matching TRBD2. Trimming cost V 4 bases and J 2 bases; bases outside gene matches: 10. Per the germline V gene, CDR1 is SGHVS and CDR2 is FNYEAQ. The CDR3 spans 18 residues. The CDR3 nucleotides are TGTGCCAGCAGCTCATCTAGCGGGGGGGCCCCTTACACAGATACGCAGTATTTT. Translation: CASSSSSGGAPYTDTQYF. Together with reference TRBV7-6 and TRBJ2-3, the CDR3 gives the full variable domain: GAGVSQSPRYKVTKRGQDVALRCDPISGHVSLYWYRQALGQGPEFLTYFNYEAQQDKSGLPNDRFSAERPEGSISTLTIQRTEQRDSAMYRCASSSSSGGAPYTDTQYFGPGTRLTVL.

J is TRBJ2-5 and V is TRBV7-9; D unclear. The CDR3 consists of 15 residues. Germline CDR1 SEHNR, CDR2 FQNEAQ (reference sequence). Trimming removed 5 bases at V and 1 base at J, with 14 bases between. CDR3 nucleotide sequence: TGTGCCAGCAGCCCAAGTACCAGGACCCAAGAGACCCAGTACTTC. Its translation is CASSPSTRTQETQYF.

The chain is built from TRBV7-2 and TRBJ1-1; a weak D match, TRBD1 (6 bases). The CDR3 consists of 14 residues. Per germline, CDR1 SGHTA and CDR2 FQGNSA. Trimming pared 3 bases from V and 4 bases from J, leaving 12 bases between. CDR3 region: CASSFGGGGTEAFF. The CDR3, as DNA: TGTGCCAGCAGCTTCGGAGGGGGAGGCACTGAAGCTTTCTTT.

This chain uses TRBV4-2 with TRBJ2-5; 11 positions match TRBD2. Germline assignment: CDR1 LGHNA and CDR2 YNFKEQ. V lost 5 bases and J lost 7; bases outside the gene matches: 15. The CDR3 runs 17 residues. This CDR3 is CASSSQFTSGRGVTQYF. CDR3 in DNA: TGTGCCAGCAGCTCTCAATTTACTAGCGGGAGAGGCGTGACCCAGTACTTC.

V is TRBV19 and J is TRBJ1-4, with D perhaps TRBD1 (6 bases). The germline CDR1 and CDR2 sequences are LNHDA and SQIVND (reference sequence). This CDR3 is built from 15 residues. V was cut by 3 bases and J by 4 bases, with 12 bases left in between. CDR3 protein: CASSMTGQFNEKLFF. CDR3 nucleotides: TGTGCCAGTAGTATGACAGGACAGTTTAATGAAAAACTGTTTTTT.

J is TRBJ1-3 and V is TRBV6-6, with D perhaps matching TRBD1 (6 bases). Between the trimmed V and J ends, which lost 3 bases and 10 bases, there was a span of 10 bases. This CDR3 spans 12 amino acids. Germline V lookup: CDR1 MNHNY, CDR2 SVGAGI (reference sequence). The DNA of the CDR3 is TGTGCCAGCAGTTATGCAGGGGAAACCATATATTTT. Translated: CASSYAGETIYF.

V gene TRBV6-5 combines with J gene TRBJ1-1, with 8 positions matching TRBD1. V trimming: 6 bases; J trimming: 2 bases; junction bases outside the gene matches: 8. The CDR3 sequence is 15 residues long. Germline V gives CDR1 MNHEY, CDR2 SVGAGI. This CDR3 is CASSKSGQGNTEAFF. DNA of the CDR3: TGTGCCAGCAGCAAAAGTGGACAGGGAAACACTGAAGCTTTCTTT.

The rearrangement links TRBV5-1 to TRBJ1-4; D is perhaps TRBD1 (6 bases). Germline V gene lookup returns CDR1 SGHRS and CDR2 YFSETQ. The V end was cut by 4 bases, the J end by 5 bases, with 12 bases between. There are 14 residues in the CDR3. The CDR3 DNA sequence: TGCGCCAGCAGCAGACAGGAGAACAATGAAAAACTGTTTTTT. Its translation is CASSRQENNEKLFF.

This rearrangement joins TRBV9 to TRBJ1-5, with D uncertain. V was cut by 0 bases and J by 0 bases, with 7 bases left in between. The CDR3 extends over 15 amino acids. In germline, CDR1 is SGDLS, CDR2 YYNGEE. For the CDR3, the DNA is TGTGCCAGCAGCGTAGGACTTGATAGCAATCAGCCCCAGCATTTT. This gives the protein CASSVGLDSNQPQHF. Full variable domain (remainder filled in from reference TRBV9 and TRBJ1-5): DSGVTQTPKHLITATGQRVTLRCSPRSGDLSVYWYQQSLDQGLQFLIQYYNGEERAKGNILERFSAQQFPDLHSELNLSSLELGDSALYFCASSVGLDSNQPQHFGDGTRLSIL.

V is TRBV7-6 and J is TRBJ2-7; 8 nucleotides agree with TRBD2. This CDR3 contains 14 residues. The germline gives CDR1 SGHVS, CDR2 FNYEAQ. V lost 4 bases, J lost 2 bases, and 4 bases stayed unmatched. CDR3 loop: CASSSREGPYEQYF. The CDR3 region has the DNA TGTGCCAGCAGCTCTCGGGAGGGGCCCTACGAGCAGTACTTC.